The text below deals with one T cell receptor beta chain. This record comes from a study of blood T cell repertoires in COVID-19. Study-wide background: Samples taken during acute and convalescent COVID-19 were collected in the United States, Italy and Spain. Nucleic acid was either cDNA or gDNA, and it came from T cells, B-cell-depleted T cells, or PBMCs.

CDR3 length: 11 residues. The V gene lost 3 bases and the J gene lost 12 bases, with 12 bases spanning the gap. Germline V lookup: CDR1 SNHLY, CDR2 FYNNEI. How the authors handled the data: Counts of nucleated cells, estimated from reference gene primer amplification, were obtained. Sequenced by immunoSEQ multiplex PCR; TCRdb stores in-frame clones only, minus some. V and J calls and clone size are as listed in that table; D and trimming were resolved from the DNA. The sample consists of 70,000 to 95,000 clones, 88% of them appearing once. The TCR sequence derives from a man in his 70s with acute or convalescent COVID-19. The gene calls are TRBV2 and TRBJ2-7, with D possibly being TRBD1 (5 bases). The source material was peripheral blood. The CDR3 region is CASSDRDQGYF. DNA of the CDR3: TGTGCCAGCAGTGACCGCGACCAGGGGTACTTC.